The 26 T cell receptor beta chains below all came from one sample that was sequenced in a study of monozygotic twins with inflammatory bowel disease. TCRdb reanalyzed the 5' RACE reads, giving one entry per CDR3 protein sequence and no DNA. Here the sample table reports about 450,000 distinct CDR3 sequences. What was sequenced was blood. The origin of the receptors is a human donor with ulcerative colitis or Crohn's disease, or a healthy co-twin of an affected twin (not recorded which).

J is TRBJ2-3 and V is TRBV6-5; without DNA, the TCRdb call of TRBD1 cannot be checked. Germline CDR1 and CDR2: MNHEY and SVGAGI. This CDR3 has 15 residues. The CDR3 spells CASSFRTGGRDTQYF.

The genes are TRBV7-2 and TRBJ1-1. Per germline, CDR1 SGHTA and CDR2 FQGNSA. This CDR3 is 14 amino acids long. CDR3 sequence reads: CASSLGESFTEAFF.

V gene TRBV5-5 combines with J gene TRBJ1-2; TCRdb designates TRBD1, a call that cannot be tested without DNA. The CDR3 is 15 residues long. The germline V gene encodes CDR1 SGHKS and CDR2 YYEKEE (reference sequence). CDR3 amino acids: CASSSSPWGLDGYTF.

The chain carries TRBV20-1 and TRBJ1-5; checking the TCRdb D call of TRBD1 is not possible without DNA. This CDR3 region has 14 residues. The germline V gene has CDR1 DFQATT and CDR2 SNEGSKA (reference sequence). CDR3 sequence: CSAAGAEGAQPQHF.

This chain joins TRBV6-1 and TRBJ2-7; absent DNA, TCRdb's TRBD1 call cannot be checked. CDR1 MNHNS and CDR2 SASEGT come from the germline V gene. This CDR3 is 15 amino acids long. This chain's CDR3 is CASSRLQGKRSEQYF.

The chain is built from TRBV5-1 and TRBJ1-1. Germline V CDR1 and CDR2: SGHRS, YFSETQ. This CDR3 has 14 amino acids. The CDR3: CASSSGFMNTEAFF.

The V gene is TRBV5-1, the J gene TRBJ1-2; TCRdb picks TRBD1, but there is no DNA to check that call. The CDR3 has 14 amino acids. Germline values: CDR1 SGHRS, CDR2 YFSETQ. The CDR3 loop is CASSLVDSVYGYTF.

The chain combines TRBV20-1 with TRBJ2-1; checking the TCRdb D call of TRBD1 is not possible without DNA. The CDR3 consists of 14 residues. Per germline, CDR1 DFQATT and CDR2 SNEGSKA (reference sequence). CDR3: CSASRGQTYNEQFF.

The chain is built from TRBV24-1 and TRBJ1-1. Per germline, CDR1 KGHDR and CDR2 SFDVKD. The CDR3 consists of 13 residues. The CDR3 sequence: CATSDFGRTEAFF.

CDR3: CASSLRDANSPLHF. The rearrangement uses TRBV4-1 and TRBJ1-6; checking the TCRdb D call of TRBD1 is not possible without DNA. Germline CDR1 reads MGHRA; CDR2 reads YSYEKL. The CDR3 is 14 amino acids.

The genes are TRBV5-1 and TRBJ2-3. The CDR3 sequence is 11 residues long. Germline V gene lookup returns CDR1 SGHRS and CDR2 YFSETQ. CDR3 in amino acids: CASSSGNPQYF.

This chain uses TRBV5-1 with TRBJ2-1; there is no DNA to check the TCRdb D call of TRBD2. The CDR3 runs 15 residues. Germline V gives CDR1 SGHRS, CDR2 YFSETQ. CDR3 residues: CASSLGGTVYNEQFF.

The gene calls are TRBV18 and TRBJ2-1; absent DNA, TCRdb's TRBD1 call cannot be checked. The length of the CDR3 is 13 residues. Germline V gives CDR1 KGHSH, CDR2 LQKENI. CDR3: CASSSPAGTEQFF.

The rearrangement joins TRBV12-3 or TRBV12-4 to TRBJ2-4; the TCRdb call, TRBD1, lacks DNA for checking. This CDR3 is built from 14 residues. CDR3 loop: CASSPLDRGNIQYF.

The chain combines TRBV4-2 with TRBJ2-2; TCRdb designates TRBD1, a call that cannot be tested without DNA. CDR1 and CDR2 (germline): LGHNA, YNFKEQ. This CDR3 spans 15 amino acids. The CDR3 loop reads CASSPLGGGTGELFF.

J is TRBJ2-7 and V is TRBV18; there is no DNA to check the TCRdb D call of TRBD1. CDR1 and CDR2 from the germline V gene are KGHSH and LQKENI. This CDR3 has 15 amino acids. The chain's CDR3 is CASSLSLQQGLEQYF.

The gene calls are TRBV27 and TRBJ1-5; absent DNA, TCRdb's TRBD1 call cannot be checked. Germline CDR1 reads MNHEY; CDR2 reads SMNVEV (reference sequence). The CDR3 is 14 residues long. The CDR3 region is CASSTGVRGQPQHF.

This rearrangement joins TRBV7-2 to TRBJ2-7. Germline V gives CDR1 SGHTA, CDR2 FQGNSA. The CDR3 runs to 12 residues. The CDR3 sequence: CASSLVSWEQYF.

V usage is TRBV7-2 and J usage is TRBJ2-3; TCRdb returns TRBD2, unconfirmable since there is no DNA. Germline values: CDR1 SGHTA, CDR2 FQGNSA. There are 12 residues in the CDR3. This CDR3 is CASSTTSDTQYF. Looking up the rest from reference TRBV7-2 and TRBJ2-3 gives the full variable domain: GAGVSQSPSNKVTEKGKDVELRCDPISGHTALYWYRQSLGQGLEFLIYFQGNSAPDKSGLPSDRFSAERTGGSVSTLTIQRTQQEDSAVYLCASSTTSDTQYFGPGTRLTVL.

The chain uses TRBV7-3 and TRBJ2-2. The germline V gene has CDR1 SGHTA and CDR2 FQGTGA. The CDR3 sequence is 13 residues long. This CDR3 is CASSLSATGELFF.

The CDR3 spells CTVSGGSTDTQYF. The rearrangement joins TRBV29-1 to TRBJ2-3. Looked up from germline, CDR1 is SQVTM and CDR2 is ANQGSEA. This CDR3 is built from 13 residues.

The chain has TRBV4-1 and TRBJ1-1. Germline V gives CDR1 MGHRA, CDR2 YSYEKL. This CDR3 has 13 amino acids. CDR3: CASSQDALVEAFF.

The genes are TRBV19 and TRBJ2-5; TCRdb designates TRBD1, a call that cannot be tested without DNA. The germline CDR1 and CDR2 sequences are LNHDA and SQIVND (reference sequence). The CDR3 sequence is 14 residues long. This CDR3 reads CASRSGTAGETQYF. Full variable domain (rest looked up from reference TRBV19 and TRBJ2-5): DGGITQSPKYLFRKEGQNVTLSCEQNLNHDAMYWYRQDPGQGLRLIYYSQIVNDFQKGDIAEGYSVSREKKESFPLTVTSAQKNPTAFYLCASRSGTAGETQYFGPGTRLLVL.

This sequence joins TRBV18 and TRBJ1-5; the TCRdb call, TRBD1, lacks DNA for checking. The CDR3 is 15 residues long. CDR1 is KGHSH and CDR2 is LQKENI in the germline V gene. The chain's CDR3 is CASSPLQGVDQPQHF. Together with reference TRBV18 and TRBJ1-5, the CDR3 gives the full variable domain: NAGVMQNPRHLVRRRGQEARLRCSPMKGHSHVYWYRQLPEEGLKFMVYLQKENIIDESGMPKERFSAEFPKEGPSILRIQQVVRGDSAAYFCASSPLQGVDQPQHFGDGTRLSIL.

The CDR3 reads CASSQETRSEKLFF. V is TRBV4-2 and J is TRBJ1-4. The CDR3 is 14 amino acids. Germline CDR1 is LGHNA and CDR2 is YNFKEQ.

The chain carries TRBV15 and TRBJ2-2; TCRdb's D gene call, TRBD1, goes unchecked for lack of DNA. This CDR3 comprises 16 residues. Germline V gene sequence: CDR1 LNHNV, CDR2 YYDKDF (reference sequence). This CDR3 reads CATSRGGQGETGELFF.